The clone carrying this T cell receptor beta chain was seen repeatedly, ten times or more. Its target is not known. CDR1 is LGHNA and CDR2 is YNFKEQ in the germline V gene. Trimming took off 4 bases at V and 0 bases at J, with 13 bases between the two ends. The CDR3 is 17 residues long. Scientists amplified the TCR beta CDR3 regions from RNA transcripts. Second-round multiplex PCR followed a first-round RT-PCR using HTBI primers. TCRdb called the multiplex PCR reads again in MiXCR, with one record for every CDR3 protein. This repertoire shows 300,000 or so distinct CDR3 sequences, roughly 16% found once; its top ten account for approximately 13%. The record originates from a study of Graves' ophthalmopathy and Graves' hyperthyroidism. Points from the study as a whole: Most thyroid clonotypes expanded beyond 0.001 frequency were also found in blood.

The diagnostic workup employed clinical symptoms, serum thyroxine, TRAb, thyroid ultrasound and orbital computed tomography. Sequences were obtained from peripheral blood. The receptor was isolated from an adult man with Graves' ophthalmopathy. The chain employs TRBV4-2 and TRBJ1-6; D not resolved. The CDR3 DNA sequence: TGTGCCAGCAGCCTAGAAGCGACGAGCTCCTATAATTCACCCCTCCACTTT. The encoded protein is CASSLEATSSYNSPLHF.